This paragraph reports one T cell receptor (beta chain). As yet, its antigen is unknown. The data stem from a study of early T cells in non-severe SARS-CoV-2 infection. Study context: Sequencing targeted bulk RNA from unsorted whole blood, leaving chains unpaired.

Attached unique molecular identifiers marked individual cDNA molecules. TCRdb processed the 5' RACE reads anew with MiXCR; each CDR3 protein has one entry. The sample lists just over 80,000 distinct CDR3 sequences; roughly 15% were seen once. This CDR3 has 14 residues. The V end lost 3 bases, the J end lost 2 bases, and 10 bases lay between the germline ends. Germline V gene data show CDR1 as LGHDT and CDR2 as YNNKEL (reference sequence). The study's findings and limits: Anti-spike CD8 responses were favored in VDJdb matching, and private and CD4 specificities were missed.

The origin of this receptor is an adult who was a healthcare worker with PCR-confirmed SARS-CoV-2 infection or an uninfected control (not recorded which). The chain recombines TRBV3-1 with TRBJ1-2, with a weak D call TRBD1 (6 bases). Specimen: whole blood. CDR3 region: CASSQVQGNYGYTF. The CDR3 nucleotides are TGTGCCAGCAGCCAGGTCCAGGGGAACTATGGCTACACCTTC.